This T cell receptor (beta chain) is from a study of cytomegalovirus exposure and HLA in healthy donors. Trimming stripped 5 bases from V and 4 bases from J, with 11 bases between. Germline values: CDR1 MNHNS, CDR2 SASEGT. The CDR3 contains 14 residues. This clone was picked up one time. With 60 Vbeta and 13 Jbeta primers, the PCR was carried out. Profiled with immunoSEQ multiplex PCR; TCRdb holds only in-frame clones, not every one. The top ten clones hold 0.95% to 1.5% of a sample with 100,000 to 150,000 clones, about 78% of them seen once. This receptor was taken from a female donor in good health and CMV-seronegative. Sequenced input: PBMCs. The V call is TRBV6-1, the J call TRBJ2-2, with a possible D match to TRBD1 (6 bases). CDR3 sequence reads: CASSLQGPTGELFF. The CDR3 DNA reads TGTGCCAGCAGTCTACAGGGCCCCACCGGGGAGCTGTTTTTT.